The 11 T cell receptor beta chains given below trace back to one sample, sequenced in a study of blood T cells in healthy people across ages. With a J-beta primer mix and a sample-barcoded 5' primer, a second PCR ran about 7 to 12 cycles. TCRdb called the 5' RACE reads again in MiXCR, with one record for every CDR3 protein. The sample contains about 1,500,000 distinct CDR3 sequences, around 42% of which appear only once. Sequencing used blood. The receptors originated from a woman under 30 in good health.

The chain combines TRBV4-1 with TRBJ2-4; 8 positions match TRBD1. Germline lookup yields CDR1 MGHRA and CDR2 YSYEKL. The CDR3 extends over 19 amino acids. The ends lost 0 bases at V and 2 bases at J; junction bases unmatched: 12. The CDR3 bases are TGCGCCAGCAGCCAAGATAAGGGGCAGGGGGCGCGTACCAAAAACATTCAGTACTTC. This translates into CASSQDKGQGARTKNIQYF.

This clonotype was found many times. The chain is built from TRBV10-3 and TRBJ2-7; 7 bases map to TRBD2. Trimming cost V 6 bases and J 2 bases; bases outside gene matches: 4. Germline V CDR1 and CDR2: ENHRY, SYGVKD. This CDR3 is built from 13 residues. The CDR3 loop reads CAIRASGTYEQYF. The CDR3 DNA follows: TGTGCCATCAGGGCTAGCGGCACCTACGAGCAGTACTTC.

The chain uses TRBV4-1 and TRBJ2-3, with 9 bases aligning to TRBD2. The J segment lost 1 base and the V segment lost 1 base, leaving 12 bases of the junction unmatched. Germline V gene data show CDR1 as MGHRA and CDR2 as YSYEKL. CDR3 length equals 19 residues. Here the CDR3 DNA reads TGCGCCAGCAGCCAAGGTCCCTTTATAGCGGGGGCCCGCACAGATACGCAGTATTTT. Translation: CASSQGPFIAGARTDTQYF.

The table lists this clonotype with a few counts. V is TRBV13 and J is TRBJ2-7; D possibly corresponds to TRBD1 (6 bases). There are 15 residues in the CDR3. The V end lost 5 bases, the J end lost 2 bases, and 16 bases lay between the germline ends. CDR1 PRHDT and CDR2 FYEKMQ come from the germline V gene (reference sequence). This chain's CDR3 is CASSTRQEEAYEQYF. Written as DNA, the CDR3 is TGTGCCAGCAGCACTCGACAGGAGGAGGCCTACGAGCAGTACTTC.

V usage is TRBV3-1 and J usage is TRBJ1-1; perhaps TRBD1 as D (5 bases). Germline assignment: CDR1 LGHDT and CDR2 YNNKEL (reference sequence). Trimming left V 1 base short and J 5 bases short, with 17 bases between. This CDR3 is built from 16 residues. CDR3: CASSQALGGRETEAFF. CDR3 DNA sequence: TGTGCCAGCAGCCAAGCACTTGGGGGTCGTGAAACTGAAGCTTTCTTT.

CDR3 sequence (DNA): TGCGCCAGCAGCCACAAATCCGGGACAGGTCCCTCCCTTAACTATGGCTACACCTTC. Amino acids: CASSHKSGTGPSLNYGYTF. V usage is TRBV5-1 and J usage is TRBJ1-2; the match to TRBD1 covers 8 bases. V gave up 4 bases and J gave up 1 base; unmatched junction bases: 18. CDR1 is SGHRS, CDR2 YFSETQ, per germline. The CDR3 contains 19 residues. Full variable domain (rest looked up from reference TRBV5-1 and TRBJ1-2): KAGVTQTPRYLIKTRGQQVTLSCSPISGHRSVSWYQQTPGQGLQFLFEYFSETQRNKGNFPGRFSGRQFSNSRSEMNVSTLELGDSALYLCASSHKSGTGPSLNYGYTFGSGTRLTVV.

This clonotype has only a few counts. The chain carries TRBV2 and TRBJ1-1; TRBD1 is a possible D gene (6 bases). Per the germline V gene, CDR1 is SNHLY and CDR2 is FYNNEI. The ends were cut back, 6 bases at V and 11 bases at J, with 25 bases in the middle. This CDR3 region has 15 residues. CDR3 coding DNA: TGTGCCAGCAGCGAAACCCGACAGGATCCTAGAGGGGCTTTCTTT. Translating gives CASSETRQDPRGAFF.

The CDR3 region has the DNA TGTGCCAGCGCTTGGGGGGGAAACTACGAGCAGTACTTC. It specifies CASAWGGNYEQYF. This rearrangement joins TRBV12-3 or TRBV12-4 to TRBJ2-7; 7 nucleotides line up with TRBD2. The CDR3 spans 13 residues. Losses at the gene ends were 8 bases for V and 3 bases for J; bases not matched to a gene: 7.

The J gene is TRBJ2-1, the V gene TRBV20-1, with a tentative D call TRBD1 (5 bases). The ends were cut back, 5 bases at V and 2 bases at J, with 7 bases in the middle. CDR1 and CDR2 from the germline V gene are DFQATT and SNEGSKA (reference sequence). This CDR3 region has 12 residues. The DNA of the CDR3 is TGCAGTGCTGTGACAGCCTACAATGAGCAGTTCTTC. It yields the protein CSAVTAYNEQFF.

This clonotype was recorded at least ten times. The chain's CDR3 is CAWTRDTEHSEAFF. Written as DNA, the CDR3 is TGTGCCTGGACCAGGGACACAGAACACTCTGAAGCTTTCTTT. The gene calls are TRBV30 and TRBJ1-1; tentative D call: TRBD1 (6 bases). Deletions cut 4 bases from V and 6 bases from J, with 18 bases between. The CDR3 is 14 amino acids. Germline V gene lookup returns CDR1 GTSNPN and CDR2 SVGIG (reference sequence).

The V gene is TRBV4-2, the J gene TRBJ2-2, with 12 bases identical to TRBD2. CDR3 length: 15 residues. The trim removed 6 bases at V and 3 bases at J, leaving 2 bases unmatched. Per germline, CDR1 LGHNA and CDR2 YNFKEQ. The CDR3 DNA sequence: TGTGCCAGCAGTTCTAGCGGGAGGGACACCGGGGAGCTGTTTTTT. Residues: CASSSSGRDTGELFF.